The 3 T cell receptor beta chains below come from one sample, sequenced in a study of blood T cells in healthy people across ages. Together with a sample-barcoded 5' primer, a J-beta primer mix was included in a second PCR lasting roughly 6 to 12 cycles. TCRdb re-called the 5' RACE reads through MiXCR, storing one row per CDR3 protein. The table includes about 1,400,000 distinct CDR3 sequences, roughly 64% detected once. Sequenced input: blood. The receptors originated from a man aged 18-30 years in good health.

This clonotype was counted between two and nine times. V gene TRBV20-1 combines with J gene TRBJ2-5; D may be TRBD2 (6 bases). Trimming cost V 3 bases and J 11 bases, with 19 bases left between them. Germline V gene sequence: CDR1 DFQATT, CDR2 SNEGSKA (reference sequence). The CDR3 extends over 13 amino acids. The CDR3 loop is CSASNRLEGKQYF. CDR3 DNA: TGCAGTGCTAGTAACAGGCTGGAGGGGAAGCAGTACTTC.

The chain employs TRBV7-9 and TRBJ1-4; maybe TRBD1 (5 bases). Germline loops: CDR1 SEHNR, CDR2 FQNEAQ (reference sequence). The V gene lost 0 bases and the J gene lost 10 bases, with 18 bases spanning the gap. This CDR3 is 16 amino acids long. CDR3 protein: CASSLAEGAGRGKLFF. CDR3 nucleotides: TGTGCCAGCAGCTTAGCGGAAGGGGCCGGGCGTGGAAAACTGTTTTTT. The full variable domain, rest sourced from reference TRBV7-9 and TRBJ1-4, is DTGVSQNPRHKITKRGQNVTFRCDPISEHNRLYWYRQTLGQGPEFLTYFQNEAQLEKSRLLSDRFSAERPKGSFSTLEIQRTEQGDSAMYLCASSLAEGAGRGKLFFGSGTQLSVL.

This sequence joins TRBV6-1 and TRBJ2-5; 7 bases map to TRBD1. The CDR3 is 17 residues long. V lost 1 base and J lost 5; bases outside the gene matches: 13. Germline CDR1 MNHNS, CDR2 SASEGT. This chain's CDR3 is CASSEEGATRARETQYF. The CDR3 region has the DNA TGTGCCAGCAGTGAAGAGGGGGCTACAAGGGCGCGTGAGACCCAGTACTTC.